This entry lists 27 T cell receptor beta chains sequenced from one sample in a study of cytomegalovirus exposure and HLA in healthy donors. Primers for the PCR totalled 60 Vbeta and 13 Jbeta. Sequenced by immunoSEQ multiplex PCR; TCRdb stores in-frame clones only, minus some. The sample includes 150,000 to 180,000 clones, 65% to 75% seen only once; the top ten take 2% to 2.5%. The sequencing sample was made of PBMCs. Receptors were obtained from a young man in good health and CMV-seronegative.

This clone was picked up one time. This chain uses TRBV11-2 with TRBJ2-1, with TRBD2 matching 7 bases. The CDR3 sequence is 15 residues long. After removal of 5 bases from V and 8 bases from J, the junction contained 12 bases not matched to a gene. CDR1 is SGHAT and CDR2 is FQNNGV in the germline V gene. The CDR3 DNA is TGTGCCAGCAGCCCCCGGGGACTACCCGCAGATGAGCAGTTCTTC. Translated, it gives CASSPRGLPADEQFF.

The V gene is TRBV6-1, the J gene TRBJ2-7, with 9 bases identical to TRBD2. The CDR3 is 14 residues long. J gave up 2 bases and V 4 bases, and 3 bases lay outside the gene matches. CDR1 and CDR2 from the germline V gene are MNHNS and SASEGT. CDR3 in amino acids: CASSVSGGPYEQYF. CDR3 nucleotide sequence: TGTGCCAGCAGTGTTAGCGGGGGACCCTACGAGCAGTACTTC.

This rearrangement joins TRBV9 to TRBJ1-1, with D hard to call. CDR1 and CDR2 (germline): SGDLS, YYNGEE. CDR3 size: 14 residues. V lost 6 bases to trimming and J lost 6 bases, with 18 bases between them. CDR3 in amino acids: CASTELPSFSEAFF. For the CDR3, the DNA is TGTGCCAGCACTGAACTACCATCGTTCTCTGAAGCTTTCTTT.

The chain couples TRBV5-4 to TRBJ2-2; 12 bases map to TRBD1. CDR3 length: 15 amino acids. CDR1 and CDR2 (germline): SGHNT, YYREEE (reference sequence). The V and J ends lost 3 bases and 7 bases, in that order; junction bases with no gene match: 4. The CDR3 spells CASSSGQGAVGELFF. The CDR3 coding sequence is TGTGCCAGCAGCTCGGGACAGGGGGCTGTCGGGGAGCTGTTTTTT.

This chain links TRBV7-9 with TRBJ2-1; 8 bases agree with TRBD2. The CDR3 covers 13 residues. The germline gives CDR1 SEHNR, CDR2 FQNEAQ (reference sequence). V gave up 8 bases and J gave up 6 bases; unmatched junction bases: 6. CDR3 bases: TGTGCCAGCCTACGAGCGGGGGCCAATGAGCAGTTCTTC. It codes for CASLRAGANEQFF.

The chain has TRBV5-6 and TRBJ2-3; 13 nucleotides align to TRBD2. The trim removed 0 bases at V and 6 bases at J, leaving 7 bases unmatched. The CDR3 contains 17 residues. Per germline, CDR1 SGHDT and CDR2 YYEEEE. CDR3 amino acids: CASSLGLAGGLSDTQYF. CDR3 DNA: TGTGCCAGCAGCTTGGGACTAGCGGGGGGATTATCGGATACGCAGTATTTT. Filled out from reference TRBV5-6 and TRBJ2-3, the complete variable domain reads DAGVTQSPTHLIKTRGQQVTLRCSPKSGHDTVSWYQQALGQGPQFIFQYYEEEERQRGNFPDRFSGHQFPNYSSELNVNALLLGDSALYLCASSLGLAGGLSDTQYFGPGTRLTVL.

The rearrangement joins TRBV4-1 to TRBJ2-3; D ambiguous. V was cut by 1 base and J by 2 bases, with 7 bases left in between. Germline-derived CDR1 and CDR2 are MGHRA and YSYEKL. CDR3 length: 14 amino acids. CDR3 sequence reads: CASSQVTNTDTQYF. DNA of the CDR3: TGCGCCAGCAGCCAAGTAACTAACACAGATACGCAGTATTTT.

The V and J genes are TRBV27 and TRBJ1-1; 9 nucleotides match TRBD1. J gave up 4 bases and V 6 bases, and 6 bases lay outside the gene matches. Germline CDR1 reads MNHEY; CDR2 reads SMNVEV (reference sequence). This CDR3 is built from 14 residues. CDR3 nucleotides: TGTGCCAGCAGGGCGACAGGGGGTCGCACTGAAGCTTTCTTT. Translated, it gives CASRATGGRTEAFF.

CDR3 bases: TGTGCCAGCAGTGGGACAGGGGAAACAGATACGCAGTATTTT. Residues: CASSGTGETDTQYF. The chain is built from TRBV7-8 and TRBJ2-3; 10 bases map to TRBD1. The ends lost 6 bases at V and 3 bases at J; junction bases unmatched: 3. CDR3 length: 14 residues. Germline V CDR1 and CDR2: SGHVS, FQNEAQ.

This chain joins TRBV4-2 and TRBJ2-2, with 10 nucleotides matching TRBD2. This CDR3 spans 16 amino acids. J gave up 7 bases and V 0 bases, and 5 bases lay outside the gene matches. The V gene's germline CDR1 is LGHNA and CDR2 YNFKEQ. CDR3 region: CASSQDLVAGGGELFF. The CDR3 nucleotides are TGTGCCAGCAGCCAAGATTTGGTAGCGGGGGGCGGGGAGCTGTTTTTT.

This clone has just one count. This chain uses TRBV5-4 with TRBJ1-1; no reliable D call. V was pared by 0 bases and J by 3 bases, with 12 bases between. CDR1 is SGHNT and CDR2 is YYREEE in the germline V gene (reference sequence). The CDR3 consists of 15 residues. The CDR3 protein is CASSLDWSRDTEAFF. CDR3 nucleotides: TGTGCCAGCAGCTTGGATTGGAGTCGCGACACTGAAGCTTTCTTT.

The V and J genes are TRBV19 and TRBJ1-5, with TRBD1 matching 10 bases. From germline, CDR1 is LNHDA and CDR2 SQIVND (reference sequence). V gave up 6 bases and J gave up 5 bases; unmatched junction bases: 1. This CDR3 spans 13 amino acids. DNA of the CDR3: TGTGCCAGTAGGACAGGGGGCCATCAGCCCCAGCATTTT. It codes for CASRTGGHQPQHF.

The gene calls are TRBV7-2 and TRBJ2-3; maybe TRBD1 (5 bases). The CDR3 loop spans 14 amino acids. The V gene lost 5 bases and the J gene lost 2 bases, with 11 bases spanning the gap. Germline V gives CDR1 SGHTA, CDR2 FQGNSA. The CDR3 reads CASSIRQSTDTQYF. The CDR3 DNA sequence: TGTGCCAGCAGCATACGACAGTCCACAGATACGCAGTATTTT.

This rearrangement joins TRBV5-5 to TRBJ2-1; 9 bases are shared with TRBD2. The ends lost 0 bases at V and 10 bases at J; junction bases unmatched: 5. From germline, CDR1 is SGHKS and CDR2 YYEKEE (reference sequence). The length of the CDR3 is 14 residues. CDR3 region: CASSLGLAAYEQFF. The DNA of the CDR3 is TGTGCCAGCAGCTTGGGACTAGCGGCTTACGAGCAGTTCTTC.

This rearrangement joins TRBV6-1 to TRBJ2-7; D unclear. The CDR3 runs to 12 residues. Germline CDR1 and CDR2: MNHNS and SASEGT. V dropped 2 bases and J dropped 3 bases, with 5 bases sitting between them. CDR3 sequence reads: CASSETLYEQYF. The CDR3 coding sequence is TGTGCCAGCAGTGAAACTCTCTACGAGCAGTACTTC.

V is TRBV18 and J is TRBJ2-1, with TRBD2 matching over 10 bases. The CDR3 consists of 14 residues. Germline CDR1 and CDR2: KGHSH and LQKENI. With 5 bases clipped from V and 10 bases from J, the junction kept 8 bases outside the gene matches. This CDR3 reads CASSKPLLAGEQFF. The CDR3 DNA is TGTGCCAGCTCAAAGCCCCTACTAGCGGGAGAGCAGTTCTTC.

The rearrangement links TRBV28 to TRBJ1-1, with D tentatively TRBD1 (6 bases). Germline CDR1 and CDR2: MDHEN and SYDVKM. Deletions cut 6 bases from V and 10 bases from J, with 24 bases between. This CDR3 has 15 residues. In nucleotides, the CDR3 is TGTGCCAGCAGACCCCGACAGGACGGCCCCAGAGGAGCTTTCTTT. This encodes CASRPRQDGPRGAFF.

V gene TRBV7-9 combines with J gene TRBJ1-4, with 9 bases identical to TRBD1. The CDR3 length is 14 residues. The germline V gene encodes CDR1 SEHNR and CDR2 FQNEAQ (reference sequence). J lost 6 bases, V lost 5 bases, and 4 bases had no gene match. CDR3 DNA: TGTGCCAGCAGCCCGGGACAGGGTTATGAAAAACTGTTTTTT. This gives the protein CASSPGQGYEKLFF.

V is TRBV7-2 and J is TRBJ1-6; possible D gene TRBD1, 6 bases. V was pared by 3 bases and J by 7 bases, with 10 bases between. The CDR3 sequence is 14 residues long. The germline gives CDR1 SGHTA, CDR2 FQGNSA. CDR3: CASSFRTENSPLHF. In DNA, the CDR3 is TGTGCCAGCAGCTTTCGGACAGAGAATTCACCCCTCCACTTT.

This sequence joins TRBV7-9 and TRBJ2-1, with 11 nucleotides matching TRBD2. V was clipped by 6 bases and J by 6 bases; unmatched bases: 4. CDR3 size: 14 residues. Germline CDR1 is SEHNR and CDR2 is FQNEAQ (reference sequence). The DNA of the CDR3 is TGTGCCAGCAGTCTAGCGGGGGGCCTCAATGAGCAGTTCTTC. It codes for CASSLAGGLNEQFF. The full variable domain, its missing parts supplied by reference TRBV7-9 and TRBJ2-1, is DTGVSQNPRHKITKRGQNVTFRCDPISEHNRLYWYRQTLGQGPEFLTYFQNEAQLEKSRLLSDRFSAERPKGSFSTLEIQRTEQGDSAMYLCASSLAGGLNEQFFGPGTRLTVL.

This clone was seen only a few times. The chain combines TRBV4-3 with TRBJ2-1, with 9 bases lining up with TRBD2. The V and J ends lost 4 bases and 3 bases, in that order; junction bases with no gene match: 4. The CDR3 sequence is 15 residues long. Germline V gene sequence: CDR1 LGHNA, CDR2 YSLEER. The CDR3 here is CASSPAGGVYNEQFF. CDR3 nucleotide sequence: TGCGCCAGCAGCCCCGCGGGGGGGGTCTACAATGAGCAGTTCTTC.

This clone was observed a handful of times. The chain combines TRBV7-2 with TRBJ1-3; TRBD1 might be the D (6 bases). Trimming stripped 2 bases from V and 8 bases from J, with 13 bases between. Per germline, CDR1 SGHTA and CDR2 FQGNSA. CDR3 length: 14 residues. The CDR3 region is CASSLTGGGDTIYF. DNA for the CDR3: TGTGCCAGCAGCTTAACTGGAGGGGGGGACACCATATATTTT.

The chain combines TRBV11-2 with TRBJ2-3; D is unclear. The CDR3 is 14 residues long. Germline CDR1 SGHAT, CDR2 FQNNGV. Trimming cost V 0 bases and J 4 bases, with 8 bases left between them. CDR3 nucleotides: TGTGCCAGCAGCTTAGATCTGGCCGCAGATACGCAGTATTTT. As protein: CASSLDLAADTQYF.

The J gene is TRBJ2-3, the V gene TRBV7-2, with a possible D match to TRBD2 (6 bases). From germline, CDR1 is SGHTA and CDR2 FQGNSA. This CDR3 contains 18 residues. Trimming removed 3 bases at V and 0 bases at J, with 19 bases between. The CDR3 DNA is TGTGCCAGCAGCTTGTTCGGGACTGCCTCTTCTAGCACAGATACGCAGTATTTT. It is translated as CASSLFGTASSSTDTQYF.

This clone was picked up a small number of times. The chain carries TRBV10-3 and TRBJ1-2; D is possibly TRBD1 (6 bases). Germline lookup yields CDR1 ENHRY and CDR2 SYGVKD. V dropped 8 bases and J dropped 6 bases, with 22 bases sitting between them. CDR3 length equals 15 residues. The CDR3 sequence: CAIGPGGAQRDGYTF. The CDR3 nucleotides read TGTGCCATCGGCCCGGGGGGGGCGCAGAGGGATGGCTACACCTTC.

The chain couples TRBV6-1 to TRBJ1-5; D gene unclear. The CDR3 extends over 13 amino acids. The germline V and J ends were trimmed by 6 bases and 0 bases, with 6 bases remaining between them. Germline assignment: CDR1 MNHNS and CDR2 SASEGT. The CDR3: CASRDYSNQPQHF. The CDR3 DNA is TGTGCCAGCAGAGACTATAGCAATCAGCCCCAGCATTTT.

As to this clone: This sample includes further DNA sequences coding for the same CDR3. The CDR3 nucleotides are TGTGCCAGCAGTTTTGGCCAGACCTACGAGCAGTACTTC. Translation: CASSFGQTYEQYF. The chain carries TRBV27 and TRBJ2-7; D remains ambiguous. V shed 3 bases and J shed 2 bases, with 8 bases lying between them. Per germline, CDR1 MNHEY and CDR2 SMNVEV (reference sequence). This CDR3 spans 13 amino acids.